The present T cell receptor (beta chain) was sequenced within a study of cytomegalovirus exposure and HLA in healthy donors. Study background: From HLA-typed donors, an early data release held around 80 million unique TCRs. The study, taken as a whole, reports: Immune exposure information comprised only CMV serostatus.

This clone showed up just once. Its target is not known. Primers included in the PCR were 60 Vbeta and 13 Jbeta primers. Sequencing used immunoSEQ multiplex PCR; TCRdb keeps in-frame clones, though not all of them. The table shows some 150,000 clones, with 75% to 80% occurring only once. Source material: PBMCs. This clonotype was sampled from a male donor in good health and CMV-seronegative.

The CDR3 is CASTQSGSGNTDTQYF. Here the CDR3 DNA reads TGTGCCAGCACCCAAAGCGGGAGTGGTAACACAGATACGCAGTATTTT. The V call is TRBV25-1, the J call TRBJ2-3; 8 bases fit TRBD2. Germline V gives CDR1 MGHDK, CDR2 SYGVNS. The ends lost 7 bases at V and 2 bases at J; junction bases unmatched: 11. The CDR3 covers 16 residues.